The rows below give T cell receptor beta chains drawn from one sample of a study of blood T cells in healthy people across ages. TCRdb re-analysed the 5' RACE reads in MiXCR, keeping a single row per CDR3 protein. Of approximately 940,000 distinct CDR3 sequences listed, around 48% were seen once; the top ten hold about an eighth. Sequenced: blood. The receptors derive from a man aged 30 to 45 in good health. The CDR3 runs from the conserved cysteine through the conserved F or W. D genes are given only for firm matches. A row's size may be missing; if present it is once, few, many or a size class.

cdr3_nt,cdr3_aa,d_call,clone_size,j_call,v_call
TGTGCCAGCAGCTTAGGTGTTTCAACCGGGGAGCTGTTTTTT,CASSLGVSTGELFF,.,.,TRBJ2-2,TRBV7-3
TGTGCCAGCAGCTTAGAAAGGGGGTCGGGCAATCAGCCCCAGCATTTT,CASSLERGSGNQPQHF,.,.,TRBJ1-5,TRBV11-2
TGTGCCATCAGTGAGTCAGCGGGACAGGGGGCTTATGGCTACGAGCAGTACTTC,CAISESAGQGAYGYEQYF,TRBD1,.,TRBJ2-7,TRBV10-3
TGCAGCGTTGGGACAGGGGAGGATGAGCAGTACTTC,CSVGTGEDEQYF,TRBD1,.,TRBJ2-5,TRBV29-1
TGTGCCAGCAGTTTGCGAGCCGGAAGCGGGCCTCGACACTACGAGCAGTACTTC,CASSLRAGSGPRHYEQYF,.,once,TRBJ2-7,TRBV12-3/TRBV12-4
TGTGCCAGCAGCTTAGGGGCAATAGCCAAAAACATTCAGTACTTC,CASSLGAIAKNIQYF,.,few,TRBJ2-4,TRBV11-3
TGCAGTGCTAAGATCCTTGATACGCAGTATTTT,CSAKILDTQYF,.,many,TRBJ2-3,TRBV20-1
TGTGCCAGCAGTCCTGGTCCTCAAGAGACCCAGTACTTC,CASSPGPQETQYF,.,many,TRBJ2-5,TRBV18
TGCAGCGTTGAGGCAGGGACGGGCGAGCAGTACTTC,CSVEAGTGEQYF,.,.,TRBJ2-7,TRBV29-1
TGTGCCAGCAGGCCCCCTACGAACACCGGGGAGCTGTTTTTT,CASRPPTNTGELFF,.,.,TRBJ2-2,TRBV12-3/TRBV12-4
TGTGCCAGCAGCCGAGCGGGGCAAGAGACCCAGTACTTC,CASSRAGQETQYF,TRBD2,few,TRBJ2-5,TRBV7-9
TGCGCCAGCAGCCCATCTAGCGGGGTACCGGATACGCAGTATTTT,CASSPSSGVPDTQYF,TRBD2,.,TRBJ2-3,TRBV5-1
TGTGCCAGCAGCGACGGTGGGGGACTAATAAATGAGCAGTTCTTC,CASSDGGGLINEQFF,TRBD2,many,TRBJ2-1,TRBV9
TGTGCCAGCAGCCCACGGGACACGGTCACAGATACGCAGTATTTT,CASSPRDTVTDTQYF,.,few,TRBJ2-3,TRBV9
TGTGCCAGCAGCCAAGGGACAGGGATTCTTCAGCCCCAGCATTTT,CASSQGTGILQPQHF,TRBD1,few,TRBJ1-5,TRBV3-1
TGTGCCAGCAGCCACCGACAGACCCAAGAGACCCAGTACTTC,CASSHRQTQETQYF,.,.,TRBJ2-5,TRBV3-1
TGTGCCAGCAGTGAGCGTCAGGGGGCTGACTACACCTTC,CASSERQGADYTF,TRBD1,.,TRBJ1-2,TRBV25-1
TGTGCCAGCAGCTTGTGGGGTCGCACAGATACGCAGTATTTT,CASSLWGRTDTQYF,.,.,TRBJ2-3,TRBV5-5
TGCAGCGTGCTCACCGGGACAGGGCGCCTCGAGCAGTACTTC,CSVLTGTGRLEQYF,TRBD1,.,TRBJ2-7,TRBV29-1
TGTGCCAACAGCTTAATTACAGATACGCAGTATTTT,CANSLITDTQYF,.,.,TRBJ2-3,TRBV7-2
TGCAGTGCTAGTTGGGACAGGCAAAAACTGTTTTTT,CSASWDRQKLFF,TRBD1,.,TRBJ1-4,TRBV20-1
TGTGCCAGCAGCCCCGGAATAAGGGCCTCGGTAAATGAGCAGTTCTTC,CASSPGIRASVNEQFF,.,few,TRBJ2-1,TRBV7-6
TGTGCCAGCAGCCAAGATCGGGGCGGGGGGGAAAGTAGCACGGATACGCAGTATTTT,CASSQDRGGGESSTDTQYF,TRBD2,.,TRBJ2-3,TRBV4-2
TGCAGTGCTCGACGGACTAGCGGGGATCCCTACGAGCAGTACTTC,CSARRTSGDPYEQYF,TRBD2,many,TRBJ2-7,TRBV20-1
TGTGCCAGCAGTTTCTCGCACAATCAGCCCCAGCATTTT,CASSFSHNQPQHF,.,.,TRBJ1-5,TRBV27
TGTGCCAGCAGCTTAGCGGTCTACCTCACAGATACGCAGTATTTT,CASSLAVYLTDTQYF,.,.,TRBJ2-3,TRBV7-2
TGTGCCAGCACCCCTACACGTTTTAGCTCCTATAATTCACCCCTCCACTTT,CASTPTRFSSYNSPLHF,.,.,TRBJ1-6,TRBV27
TGCAGTGCCCCCGGGGGACGAGCGCAGTATTTT,CSAPGGRAQYF,.,once,TRBJ2-3,TRBV20-1
TGCAGCGTTGTGGTGGGGACAGGGGTCCGGCGGACGCAGTTCTTC,CSVVVGTGVRRTQFF,TRBD1,few,TRBJ2-1,TRBV29-1
TGCAGTGCTAGACGAAGCGGGCAAGAGACCCAGTACTTC,CSARRSGQETQYF,.,.,TRBJ2-5,TRBV20-1
TGTGCCAGCAGTTCGGCTAAAGGCTACGAGCAGTACTTC,CASSSAKGYEQYF,.,.,TRBJ2-7,TRBV6-5
TGTGCCACCAGTGATCAGCACCACAGGTCCCGTGAGACCCAGTACTTC,CATSDQHHRSRETQYF,.,.,TRBJ2-5,TRBV24-1
TGCGCCAGCAGCCTGGGACCTTCCTATATCAATGAGCGGTTCTTC,CASSLGPSYINERFF,.,.,TRBJ2-1,TRBV4-3
TGCAGCGGGGGGGGACAGGGGGATGATGGCTACACCTTC,CSGGGQGDDGYTF,TRBD1,.,TRBJ1-2,TRBV29-1
TGTGCCAGCAGCTTGGGTACTATTTTCGGCGGGGAGCTGTTTTTT,CASSLGTIFGGELFF,.,.,TRBJ2-2,TRBV5-6
TGTGCCAGCAGTCAGACACCCAGCTCCTACGAGCAGTACTTC,CASSQTPSSYEQYF,.,few,TRBJ2-7,TRBV9
TGTGCCAGCAGCAAACCGGGGGCCTACGAGCAGTACTTC,CASSKPGAYEQYF,.,few,TRBJ2-7,TRBV21-1